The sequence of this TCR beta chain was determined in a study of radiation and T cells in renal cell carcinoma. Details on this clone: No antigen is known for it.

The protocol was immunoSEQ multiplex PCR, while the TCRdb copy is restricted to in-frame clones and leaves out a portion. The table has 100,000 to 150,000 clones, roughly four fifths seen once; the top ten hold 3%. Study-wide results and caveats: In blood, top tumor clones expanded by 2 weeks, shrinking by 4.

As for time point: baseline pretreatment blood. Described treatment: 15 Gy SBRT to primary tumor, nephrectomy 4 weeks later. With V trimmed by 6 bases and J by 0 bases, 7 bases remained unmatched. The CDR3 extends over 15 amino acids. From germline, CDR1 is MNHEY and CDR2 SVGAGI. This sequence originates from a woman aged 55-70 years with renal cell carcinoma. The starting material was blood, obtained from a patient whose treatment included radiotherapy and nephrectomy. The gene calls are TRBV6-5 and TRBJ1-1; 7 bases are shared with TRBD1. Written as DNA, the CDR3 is TGTGCCAGCAGCTACGGGACAGCCTTGAACACTGAAGCTTTCTTT. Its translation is CASSYGTALNTEAFF.